The sequence of this TCR beta chain was determined in a study of T cell responses to AZD1222 COVID-19 vaccine. Study-level findings and limits: Seropositive status at baseline applied to only 5 or 6 AZD1222 recipients.

Clones were sequenced by immunoSEQ multiplex PCR, and TCRdb holds only the in-frame ones, with some missing. The sample has 130,000 to 150,000 clones, roughly nine tenths seen once. The CDR3 loop spans 12 amino acids. Germline assignment: CDR1 LGHDT and CDR2 YNNKEL (reference sequence). V was shortened by 4 bases and J by 5 bases, with 8 bases between the two germline ends. Details on this clone: The antigen remains undetermined.

This specimen consisted of peripheral blood, obtained 28 days after the second AZD1222 dose. This sequence originates from an adult who received the AZD1222 COVID-19 vaccine. The rearrangement links TRBV3-1 (or the pseudogene TRBV3-2) to TRBJ1-2; D is ambiguous. The CDR3 sequence: CASSPGYYGYTF. The CDR3 nucleotides are TGTGCCAGCAGCCCGGGGTATTATGGCTACACCTTC.